The 27 T cell receptor beta chains below come from one sample, sequenced in a study of blood T cell repertoires in COVID-19. Profiling relied on immunoSEQ multiplex PCR, and the TCRdb table lists in-frame clones only, not all of them. The table lists 95,000 or so clones, more than 80% of them singletons, with approximately 24% in the top ten. Sequencing used peripheral blood. The receptors derive from a human donor in a cohort sampled during active COVID-19.

The chain is built from TRBV7-8 and TRBJ1-5, with 7 bases that match TRBD1. Per germline, CDR1 SGHVS and CDR2 FQNEAQ. This CDR3 contains 15 residues. After removal of 4 bases from V and 0 bases from J, the junction contained 3 bases not matched to a gene. CDR3 sequence: CASSWDRNSNQPQHF. CDR3 coding DNA: TGTGCCAGCAGCTGGGACAGAAATAGCAATCAGCCCCAGCATTTT.

The chain has TRBV7-3 and TRBJ1-1; the match to TRBD1 covers 7 bases. Germline assignment: CDR1 SGHTA and CDR2 FQGTGA. V was pared by 5 bases and J by 4 bases, with 7 bases of the junction left unmatched. CDR3 size: 14 residues. For the CDR3, the DNA is TGTGCCAGCAGCCCAACAGGGGTCCTCACTGAAGCTTTCTTT. Encoded protein: CASSPTGVLTEAFF.

The J gene is TRBJ2-5, the V gene TRBV9; D is possibly TRBD2 (7 bases). Germline V gene sequence: CDR1 SGDLS, CDR2 YYNGEE. Trimming shortened V by 4 bases and J by 3 bases, and 19 bases separated the two germline ends. This CDR3 spans 16 amino acids. For the CDR3, the DNA is TGTGCCAGCAGCAAGCCGGGAACAGGGAGGGAAGAGACCCAGTACTTC. It encodes CASSKPGTGREETQYF.

The rearrangement uses TRBV28 and TRBJ2-1; 8 nucleotides match TRBD1. V shed 5 bases and J 3 bases; nucleotides not matched to a gene: 6. This CDR3 contains 15 residues. CDR1 and CDR2 from the germline V gene are MDHEN and SYDVKM. The CDR3 DNA sequence: TGTGCCAGCAGTGTAATGGGACAGGTCTACAATGAGCAGTTCTTC. Encoded protein: CASSVMGQVYNEQFF.

The chain recombines TRBV9 with TRBJ1-3, with D possibly matching TRBD1 (5 bases). V was pared by 0 bases and J by 4 bases, with 11 bases between. CDR1 and CDR2 (germline): SGDLS, YYNGEE. CDR3 length: 15 residues. This CDR3 reads CASSVGGVKGNTIYF. Here the CDR3 DNA reads TGTGCCAGCAGCGTAGGGGGGGTTAAGGGAAACACCATATATTTT.

This chain links TRBV5-1 with TRBJ1-5; possibly TRBD1 for D (6 bases). The CDR3 consists of 15 residues. The germline V and J ends were trimmed by 0 bases and 4 bases, with 11 bases remaining between them. Germline loops: CDR1 SGHRS, CDR2 YFSETQ. In nucleotides, the CDR3 is TGCGCCAGCAGCTTGGAACAGGGTGGGAATCAGCCCCAGCATTTT. Protein sequence: CASSLEQGGNQPQHF.

This sequence joins TRBV4-2 and TRBJ1-2; D perhaps matches TRBD1 (5 bases). The CDR3 contains 13 residues. Germline values: CDR1 LGHNA, CDR2 YNFKEQ. Trimming removed 4 bases from V and 7 bases from J, with 13 bases in between. Here the CDR3 DNA reads TGTGCCAGCAGCCCCCGCGGGACGTTTGGCTACACCTTC. This gives the protein CASSPRGTFGYTF.

The rearrangement links TRBV7-8 to TRBJ1-1; TRBD1 is a possible D gene (6 bases). V shed 1 base and J shed 7 bases, with 10 bases lying between them. Germline CDR1 SGHVS, CDR2 FQNEAQ. The CDR3 runs to 13 residues. The CDR3 here is CASSLGQGSEAFF. Here the CDR3 DNA reads TGTGCCAGCAGCTTAGGCCAGGGGAGTGAAGCTTTCTTT.

J is TRBJ2-3 and V is TRBV10-2; 9 bases agree with TRBD2. CDR1 WSHSY and CDR2 SAAADI come from the germline V gene. V was pared by 2 bases and J by 4 bases, with 4 bases of the junction left unmatched. This CDR3 region has 15 residues. CDR3 bases: TGCGCCAGCAGTGAGGCGGGAGGGGACGCAGATACGCAGTATTTT. It translates to CASSEAGGDADTQYF.

The chain uses TRBV6-5 and TRBJ1-2; TRBD1 agrees at 9 bases. This CDR3 region has 15 residues. J gave up 2 bases and V 8 bases, and 9 bases lay outside the gene matches. CDR1 and CDR2 from the germline V gene are MNHEY and SVGAGI. The CDR3 region has the DNA TGTGCCAGCTTAGGCCCGGGACAGGGAAACTATGGCTACACCTTC. This sequence encodes CASLGPGQGNYGYTF.

This chain connects TRBV7-9 to TRBJ2-5; a possible D gene is TRBD2 (5 bases). This CDR3 spans 15 amino acids. Germline CDR1 and CDR2: SEHNR and FQNEAQ (reference sequence). V lost 4 bases, J lost 4 bases, and 16 bases lay in between. The CDR3 region has the DNA TGTGCCAGCAGCTCCGGAGTTCTCGCGGGAGAGACCCAGTACTTC. It yields the protein CASSSGVLAGETQYF.

This clone was observed a handful of times. CDR3 coding DNA: TGTGCCAGCTCACCATCGGCAGGAAGGGGGAACACTGAAGCTTTCTTT. Encoded protein: CASSPSAGRGNTEAFF. V is TRBV18 and J is TRBJ1-1, with D perhaps matching TRBD1 (5 bases). The length of the CDR3 is 16 residues. The germline V gene encodes CDR1 KGHSH and CDR2 LQKENI. V dropped 2 bases and J dropped 1 base, with 14 bases sitting between them.

This sequence joins TRBV6-1 and TRBJ2-3; 7 bases fit TRBD2. In germline, CDR1 is MNHNS, CDR2 SASEGT. J lost 0 bases, V lost 4 bases, and 7 bases had no gene match. This CDR3 comprises 16 residues. The CDR3 coding sequence is TGTGCCAGCAGTGCCCCGCTAGCGGCTAGCACAGATACGCAGTATTTT. It encodes CASSAPLAASTDTQYF.

V usage is TRBV2 and J usage is TRBJ2-1; 9 nucleotides agree with TRBD2. V gave up 8 bases and J gave up 2 bases; unmatched junction bases: 4. The CDR3 loop spans 14 amino acids. The germline CDR1 and CDR2 sequences are SNHLY and FYNNEI. The CDR3, as DNA: TGTGCCAGCGGACTAGCGACTACCTACAATGAGCAGTTCTTC. This codes for CASGLATTYNEQFF.

V is TRBV11-2 and J is TRBJ2-3; possibly TRBD2 for D (5 bases). The CDR3 consists of 14 residues. Germline CDR1 and CDR2: SGHAT and FQNNGV. Trimming removed 1 base at V and 2 bases at J, with 7 bases between. CDR3 nucleotides: TGTGCCAGCAGCTTAGGAGGGCCCACAGATACGCAGTATTTT. Translation: CASSLGGPTDTQYF. Together with reference TRBV11-2 and TRBJ2-3, the CDR3 gives the full variable domain: EAGVAQSPRYKIIEKRQSVAFWCNPISGHATLYWYQQILGQGPKLLIQFQNNGVVDDSQLPKDRFSAERLKGVDSTLKIQPAKLEDSAVYLCASSLGGPTDTQYFGPGTRLTVL.

This rearrangement joins TRBV18 to TRBJ1-5; TRBD1 matches 7 bases. This CDR3 has 14 residues. CDR1 is KGHSH and CDR2 is LQKENI in the germline V gene. J was trimmed by 6 bases and V by 3 bases; bases with no gene match: 5. CDR3 nucleotides: TGTGCCAGCTCACCGACAGGGTCCGGTCAGCCCCAGCATTTT. Translating gives CASSPTGSGQPQHF.

The chain joins TRBV6-5 to TRBJ2-2; 10 bases map to TRBD1. This CDR3 is built from 15 residues. The V gene's germline CDR1 is MNHEY and CDR2 SVGAGI. V was pared by 7 bases and J by 3 bases, with 5 bases of the junction left unmatched. The CDR3 DNA reads TGTGCCAGCATTGGAGGGACAGGGGACACCGGGGAGCTGTTTTTT. Translated: CASIGGTGDTGELFF.

Notes on this clone: Other DNA variants within this sample encode the same CDR3. This chain connects TRBV6-5 to TRBJ2-6, with 7 nucleotides matching TRBD1. The CDR3 sequence is 15 residues long. With V trimmed by 6 bases and J by 0 bases, 2 bases remained unmatched. Germline assignment: CDR1 MNHEY and CDR2 SVGAGI. The CDR3 coding sequence is TGTGCCAGCAGCAGGGACAGCTCTGGGGCCAACGTCCTGACTTTC. Amino acids: CASSRDSSGANVLTF.

The chain couples TRBV10-3 to TRBJ1-1; tentatively, D is TRBD1 (6 bases). This CDR3 comprises 18 residues. V shed 3 bases and J shed 0 bases, with 20 bases lying between them. Germline V CDR1 and CDR2: ENHRY, SYGVKD. The CDR3 here is CAISDDGQKLTMNTEAFF. The CDR3 region has the DNA TGTGCCATCAGTGATGATGGACAGAAATTAACTATGAACACTGAAGCTTTCTTT.

This chain connects TRBV2 to TRBJ1-2; D gene unclear. This CDR3 is built from 13 residues. In germline, CDR1 is SNHLY, CDR2 FYNNEI. Trimming took 6 bases from V and 8 from J, leaving 16 bases between them. The CDR3 region has the DNA TGTGCCAGCAGAACAGCCGCCGGGAACGGCTACACCTTC. It translates to CASRTAAGNGYTF.

The chain links TRBV28 to TRBJ1-6; D possibly corresponds to TRBD1 (6 bases). With 2 bases removed from V and 4 bases from J, the gap between germline ends came to 30 bases. This CDR3 contains 22 residues. CDR1 is MDHEN and CDR2 is SYDVKM in the germline V gene. The CDR3 region has the DNA TGTGCCAGCAGTTTAGGTATGGGGAACAGGGATCAAGATATTGGATATAATTCACCCCTCCACTTT. Protein: CASSLGMGNRDQDIGYNSPLHF.

This clone was found once. The chain combines TRBV28 with TRBJ2-7, with 9 bases lining up with TRBD2. This CDR3 contains 14 residues. Losses at the gene ends were 8 bases for V and 4 bases for J; bases not matched to a gene: 9. The germline CDR1 and CDR2 sequences are MDHEN and SYDVKM. CDR3 loop: CASGISGRVYEQYF. The DNA for the CDR3 is TGTGCCAGCGGCATTAGCGGGAGAGTTTACGAGCAGTACTTC.

V and J are TRBV7-9 and TRBJ2-3; 7 positions agree with TRBD2. Trimming at V came to 5 bases and at J to 8 bases, leaving 7 bases not matched to a gene. Germline CDR1 is SEHNR and CDR2 is FQNEAQ (reference sequence). This CDR3 has 13 amino acids. The CDR3 DNA reads as TGTGCCAGCAGCACGCGGGAGATGGGTACGCAGTATTTT. Its protein is CASSTREMGTQYF.

The rearrangement links TRBV19 to TRBJ1-1; 10 bases line up with TRBD1. The CDR3 runs to 16 residues. V shed 6 bases, J shed 5 bases, and the junction held 12 bases outside the gene matches. Germline V gene lookup returns CDR1 LNHDA and CDR2 SQIVND (reference sequence). CDR3 sequence: CASSSLRDRGSTEAFF. The DNA for the CDR3 is TGTGCCAGTAGCTCACTCCGGGACAGGGGTAGTACTGAAGCTTTCTTT.

The chain links TRBV4-1 to TRBJ1-1; no clear D. The V gene's germline CDR1 is MGHRA and CDR2 YSYEKL. CDR3 length equals 16 residues. With 0 bases removed from V and 4 bases from J, the gap between germline ends came to 15 bases. The chain's CDR3 is CASSQDPALGSTEAFF. The CDR3 DNA reads TGCGCCAGCAGCCAAGACCCAGCTCTGGGCAGCACTGAAGCTTTCTTT.

The chain combines TRBV28 with TRBJ1-6; TRBD1 matches at 8 bases. J was trimmed by 9 bases and V by 5 bases; bases with no gene match: 9. Germline V gene lookup returns CDR1 MDHEN and CDR2 SYDVKM. The CDR3 contains 15 residues. CDR3 nucleotide sequence: TGTGCCAGCAGTCTCGACAGGGGCGGCGGTTCACCCCTCCACTTT. Protein product: CASSLDRGGGSPLHF.

V is TRBV6-5 and J is TRBJ1-4; 7 positions match TRBD1. This CDR3 contains 15 residues. V was pared by 6 bases and J by 6 bases, with 10 bases of the junction left unmatched. Germline-derived CDR1 and CDR2 are MNHEY and SVGAGI. CDR3 in amino acids: CASSLLGQGDEKLFF. Written as DNA, the CDR3 is TGTGCCAGCAGCCTTCTCGGCCAGGGGGATGAAAAACTGTTTTTT.